The next 15 T cell receptor beta chains were all read from a single sample in a study of blood T cell repertoires in COVID-19. The repertoire was sequenced with immunoSEQ multiplex PCR; TCRdb's copy has only in-frame clones and lacks some. The table has roughly 120,000 clones, roughly nine tenths seen once; the top ten hold about 4%. Specimen: peripheral blood. These receptors were obtained from a man between 45 and 60 years old with active COVID-19.

The chain links TRBV6-6 to TRBJ2-7, with 11 positions matching TRBD1. Losses at the gene ends were 4 bases for V and 7 bases for J; bases not matched to a gene: 3. The CDR3 has 13 amino acids. Germline CDR1 MNHNY, CDR2 SVGAGI (reference sequence). This chain's CDR3 is CASSSGQGGEQYV. The CDR3 nucleotides are TGTGCCAGCAGTTCGGGACAGGGGGGGGAGCAGTACGTC.

This clone was seen only once. V gene TRBV6-5 combines with J gene TRBJ2-3; TRBD1 agrees at 8 bases. Per the germline V gene, CDR1 is MNHEY and CDR2 is SVGAGI. V shed 11 bases, J shed 2 bases, and the junction held 9 bases outside the gene matches. This CDR3 contains 14 residues. The CDR3 bases are TGTGCCCCCTACCGGGGACAGGACACAGATACGCAGTATTTT. Translating gives CAPYRGQDTDTQYF.

The J gene is TRBJ1-2, the V gene TRBV5-5, with 7 bases lining up with TRBD1. This CDR3 has 14 amino acids. Germline V lookup: CDR1 SGHKS, CDR2 YYEKEE (reference sequence). The J segment lost 4 bases and the V segment lost 2 bases, leaving 5 bases of the junction unmatched. The CDR3 region has the DNA TGTGCCAGCAGCTTTTGGCAGGGGGGCTATGGCTACACCTTC. Residues: CASSFWQGGYGYTF.

V gene TRBV5-5 combines with J gene TRBJ2-1; TRBD1 matches at 9 bases. CDR3 size: 15 residues. Germline V CDR1 and CDR2: SGHKS, YYEKEE (reference sequence). V trimming: 4 bases; J trimming: 6 bases; junction bases outside the gene matches: 8. As DNA, the CDR3 is TGTGCCAGCAGCGACCGGGACAGGGAAGTCAATGAGCAGTTCTTC. As protein: CASSDRDREVNEQFF.

The chain uses TRBV27 and TRBJ2-3; 10 bases map to TRBD2. V dropped 5 bases and J dropped 4; count of bases not matched to a gene: 9. The germline gives CDR1 MNHEY, CDR2 SMNVEV (reference sequence). The CDR3 totals 16 residues. CDR3 nucleotide sequence: TGTGCCAGCAGTAGCCGGTTAGCGGGAGGAGCAGATACGCAGTATTTT. Encoded protein: CASSSRLAGGADTQYF.

The rearrangement uses TRBV27 and TRBJ2-5; 11 bases align to TRBD2. The CDR3 runs 16 residues. CDR1 and CDR2 from the germline V gene are MNHEY and SMNVEV (reference sequence). V shed 2 bases, J shed 5 bases, and the junction held 7 bases outside the gene matches. CDR3 DNA sequence: TGTGCCAGCAGTTTAAGCACTAGCGGGAGTGGGGAGACCCAGTACTTC. Encoded protein: CASSLSTSGSGETQYF.

This clone has a handful of counts. The chain combines TRBV11-2 with TRBJ1-1, with D tentatively TRBD1 (6 bases). CDR1 and CDR2 from the germline V gene are SGHAT and FQNNGV. CDR3 length: 13 amino acids. Trimming removed 4 bases from V and 5 bases from J, with 11 bases in between. CDR3 coding DNA: TGTGCCAGCAGCTCACAGGGAGAGACTGAAGCTTTCTTT. As protein: CASSSQGETEAFF.

The J gene is TRBJ1-1, the V gene TRBV6-5, with 7 bases aligning to TRBD1. This CDR3 has 15 amino acids. Germline trimming cut 3 bases from V and 0 bases from J; bases unmatched to any gene: 4. Germline assignment: CDR1 MNHEY and CDR2 SVGAGI. CDR3 nucleotide sequence: TGTGCCAGCAGTTATGGGGACAGATTGAACACTGAAGCTTTCTTT. Its translation is CASSYGDRLNTEAFF.

V is TRBV7-8 and J is TRBJ1-5; D call uncertain. This CDR3 has 17 residues. Deletions cut 3 bases from V and 0 bases from J, with 15 bases between. Germline V gene lookup returns CDR1 SGHVS and CDR2 FQNEAQ. In DNA, the CDR3 is TGTGCCAGCAGCTTTGGCACGCCACCTTATAGCAATCAGCCCCAGCATTTT. Amino acid sequence: CASSFGTPPYSNQPQHF.

This clone occurred once. The genes are TRBV10-1 and TRBJ2-7, with a tentative D call TRBD1 (6 bases). Trimming stripped 6 bases from V and 7 bases from J, with 19 bases between. The CDR3 is 14 residues long. Germline V CDR1 and CDR2: WNHNN, SYGVQD (reference sequence). CDR3 region: CASSPDSYTGEQYF. CDR3 DNA sequence: TGCGCCAGCAGCCCGGACAGCTATACGGGGGAGCAGTACTTC.

The gene calls are TRBV2 and TRBJ1-3, with D unclear. Germline V gives CDR1 SNHLY, CDR2 FYNNEI. This CDR3 region has 14 residues. V lost 3 bases, J lost 4 bases, and 10 bases lay in between. In DNA form, the CDR3 reads TGTGCCAGCAGTGAGCGGGTTTGGGGAAACACCATATATTTT. Translated, it gives CASSERVWGNTIYF. Together with reference TRBV2 and TRBJ1-3, the CDR3 gives the full variable domain: EPEVTQTPSHQVTQMGQEVILRCVPISNHLYFYWYRQILGQKVEFLVSFYNNEISEKSEIFDDQFSVERPDGSNFTLKIRSTKLEDSAMYFCASSERVWGNTIYFGEGSWLTVV.

CDR3 DNA: TGTGCCAGCAGCCATCCCGGACAGGCCGGGGGCTATGGCTACACCTTC. This gives the protein CASSHPGQAGGYGYTF. V gene TRBV4-2 combines with J gene TRBJ1-2, with 7 positions matching TRBD1. CDR3 size: 16 residues. Germline V gene data show CDR1 as LGHNA and CDR2 as YNFKEQ. Losses at the gene ends were 3 bases for V and 4 bases for J; bases not matched to a gene: 11.

The chain uses TRBV2 and TRBJ2-3; unclear D gene. V gave up 5 bases and J gave up 1 base, with 19 bases separating them. The CDR3 spans 17 residues. The germline CDR1 and CDR2 sequences are SNHLY and FYNNEI. CDR3 DNA: TGTGCCAGCAGTAAAGGGTATCTAACCCGCGGCACAGATACGCAGTATTTT. Translation gives CASSKGYLTRGTDTQYF.

V usage is TRBV10-3 and J usage is TRBJ1-2; D is uncertain. V lost 3 bases to trimming and J lost 3 bases, with 8 bases between them. This CDR3 spans 13 amino acids. CDR1 is ENHRY and CDR2 is SYGVKD in the germline V gene. CDR3 sequence: CAISDGVDYGYTF. The CDR3 region has the DNA TGTGCCATCAGTGATGGAGTAGACTATGGCTACACCTTC.

This clone appeared a few times. This rearrangement joins TRBV7-9 to TRBJ2-6, with D uncertain. CDR3 length: 16 amino acids. Germline-derived CDR1 and CDR2 are SEHNR and FQNEAQ (reference sequence). Between the trimmed V and J ends, which lost 1 base and 4 bases, there was a span of 11 bases. The CDR3 spells CASSLGQMLGANVLTF. CDR3 DNA sequence: TGTGCCAGCAGCTTAGGGCAGATGTTAGGGGCCAACGTCCTGACTTTC. The whole variable domain, remainder taken from reference TRBV7-9 and TRBJ2-6, is DTGVSQNPRHKITKRGQNVTFRCDPISEHNRLYWYRQTLGQGPEFLTYFQNEAQLEKSRLLSDRFSAERPKGSFSTLEIQRTEQGDSAMYLCASSLGQMLGANVLTFGAGSRLTVL.